This TCR beta chain was retrieved from a study of T-cell memory formation after mild COVID-19. The overall study: Largely donor-specific sequence clusters came from two donors.

This clonotype was recorded a few times. Libraries for TCRalpha and TCRbeta carried sample barcodes and unique molecular identifiers via 5'RACE. TCRdb processed the 5' RACE reads anew with MiXCR; each CDR3 protein has one entry. The sample yields nearly 110,000 distinct CDR3 sequences, about a sixth seen once. CDR1 LNHDA and CDR2 SQIVND come from the germline V gene (reference sequence). The CDR3 runs to 14 residues. The ends were cut back, 3 bases at V and 3 bases at J, with 12 bases in the middle. This receptor was identified in an adult woman who had mild COVID-19 (a few samples of this study predate the infection). Cell type and time point are not known. Sequencing was carried out using PBMCs or a T cell subset sorted from them (not recorded which). The chain is built from TRBV19 and TRBJ2-7; no clear D. The CDR3 protein is CASSMGWADYEQYF. The CDR3 DNA reads as TGTGCCAGTAGTATGGGGTGGGCCGACTACGAGCAGTACTTC.